This T cell receptor beta chain was profiled in a study of T-cell memory formation after mild COVID-19. Study information: In these data, TCR clusters were largely donor specific. Study-wide results and limits: Prior to infection, memory already included some responding clones, suggesting cross-reactive memory joined.

TCRdb fed the 5' RACE reads into MiXCR, producing one record per CDR3 protein. The sample shows under 200,000 distinct CDR3 sequences, approximately 10% of them seen only once. The sample holds many counts of this clonotype. Its target is unknown. The germline V gene has CDR1 SQVTM and CDR2 ANQGSEA. Trimming shortened V by 5 bases and J by 5 bases, and 12 bases separated the two germline ends. The length of the CDR3 is 12 residues. This chain links TRBV29-1 with TRBJ1-1; no clear D gene. This receptor was identified in a young man who had mild COVID-19 (a few samples of this study predate the infection). Cell type and time point are not known. The material sequenced was PBMCs or a T cell subset sorted from them (not recorded which). CDR3 in DNA: TGCAGCGTTCGTGTTATTGTAACTGAAGCTTTCTTT. Translated: CSVRVIVTEAFF.